The clone carrying this TCR beta chain showed up just a few times. Antigen specificity is unknown. These data belong to a study of T-cell memory formation after mild COVID-19. Study-wide findings and caveats: Whether second-wave clones peaking at day 37 were SARS-CoV-2 specific went unconfirmed.

V was trimmed by 4 bases and J by 8 bases, leaving 14 bases between them. The CDR3 has 14 amino acids. CDR1 is SGHDN, CDR2 FVKESK, per germline. TCRdb re-called the 5' RACE reads with MiXCR, one entry per CDR3 protein. The table records more than 250,000 distinct CDR3 sequences, over 15% of them present only once. This TCR was recovered from a man between 18 and 35 years old who had mild COVID-19 (a few samples of this study predate the infection). Cell type and time point are not known. This chain uses TRBV14 with TRBJ1-4; D is possibly TRBD1 (5 bases). Material for sequencing was PBMCs or a T cell subset sorted from them (not recorded which). CDR3 nucleotide sequence: TGTGCCAGCAGCCCCCACAGGACGACCGAAAAACTGTTTTTT. Amino acid sequence: CASSPHRTTEKLFF.